The TCR beta chain under discussion was sequenced for a study of metastatic and nonmetastatic thyroid tumors. Overall study: The comparison covered peripheral blood and tumor or nodule tissue in malignant and benign thyroid patients.

Study-wide results and limits: The reported finding was significantly higher TCR beta diversity in malignant thyroid tumors relative to benign nodules, in blood and tumor.

Until they underwent thyroid surgery, no patient had received any treatment. On this clone: Its antigen is not identified.

Authors' analysis steps: Variation in CDR3 across clinicopathological groups served as the basis for constructing a distant-metastasis classifier in papillary thyroid cancer. TCRdb redid the clone calls on the PCR reads using MiXCR. For this entry, the V and J calls and clone size follow TCRdb and not the study's own pipeline. This sample carries tens of thousands of clones, around 20% of them seen once, and the ten largest clones take over 6.5%. Trimming shortened V by 0 bases and J by 4 bases, and 9 bases separated the two germline ends. Looked up from germline, CDR1 is MNHNS and CDR2 is SASEGT. CDR3 length equals 14 residues.

The chain recombines TRBV6-1 with TRBJ1-2; weak D call: TRBD1 (5 bases). The clonotype comes from a female donor with papillary thyroid cancer or a benign thyroid nodule (not recorded which). Some clones in this sample may be carry-over from other donors' samples. Input material: blood. The CDR3 sequence: CASSEAGGSYGYTF. CDR3 coding DNA: TGTGCCAGCAGTGAAGCGGGGGGGAGCTATGGCTACACCTTC.